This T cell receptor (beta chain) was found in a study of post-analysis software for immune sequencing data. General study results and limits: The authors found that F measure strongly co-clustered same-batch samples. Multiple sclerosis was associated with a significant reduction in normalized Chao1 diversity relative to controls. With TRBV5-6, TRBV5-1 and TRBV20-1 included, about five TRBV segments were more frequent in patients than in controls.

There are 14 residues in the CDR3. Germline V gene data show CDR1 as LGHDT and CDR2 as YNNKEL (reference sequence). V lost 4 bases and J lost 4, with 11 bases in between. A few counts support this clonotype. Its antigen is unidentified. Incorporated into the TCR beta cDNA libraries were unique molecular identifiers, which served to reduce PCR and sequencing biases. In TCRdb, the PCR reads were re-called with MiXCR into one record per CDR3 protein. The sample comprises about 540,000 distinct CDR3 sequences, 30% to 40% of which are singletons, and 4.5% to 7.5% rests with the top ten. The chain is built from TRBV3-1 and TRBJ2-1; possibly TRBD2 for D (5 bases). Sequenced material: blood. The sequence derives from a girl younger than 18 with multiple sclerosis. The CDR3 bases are TGTGCCAGCAGCCTGGGAGTGGGTTACAATGAGCAGTTCTTC. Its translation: CASSLGVGYNEQFF.